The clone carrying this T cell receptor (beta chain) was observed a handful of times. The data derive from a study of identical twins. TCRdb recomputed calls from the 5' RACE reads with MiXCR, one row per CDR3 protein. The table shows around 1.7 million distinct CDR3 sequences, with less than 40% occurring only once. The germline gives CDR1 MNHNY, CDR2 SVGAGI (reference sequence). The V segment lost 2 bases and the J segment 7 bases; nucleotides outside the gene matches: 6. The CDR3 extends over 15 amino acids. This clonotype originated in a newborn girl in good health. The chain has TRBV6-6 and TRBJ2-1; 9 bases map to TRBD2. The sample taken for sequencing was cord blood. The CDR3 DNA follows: TGTGCCAGCAGTTACGTAGCTAGCGGGAAAAATGAGCAGTTCTTC. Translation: CASSYVASGKNEQFF.